Below, one T cell receptor (beta chain) is given with its context. The record originates from a study of blood T cell repertoires in COVID-19. Study overall: T cells, B-cell-depleted T cells, or PBMCs supplied cDNA or gDNA.

From germline, CDR1 is ENHRY and CDR2 SYGVKD. This CDR3 spans 14 amino acids. V was trimmed by 3 bases and J by 1 base, leaving 9 bases between them. Clones were read by immunoSEQ multiplex PCR, and TCRdb kept only the in-frame ones, dropping some. The sample carries 250,000 to 350,000 clones, 70% to 90% recorded once. The clonotype originates from a woman aged 55-70 years with acute or convalescent COVID-19. The sequenced material came from peripheral blood. The V call is TRBV10-3, the J call TRBJ1-1; maybe TRBD1 (5 bases). The CDR3 spells CAISDKGPNTEAFF. The CDR3 nucleotides read TGTGCCATCAGTGATAAGGGGCCGAACACTGAAGCTTTCTTT.